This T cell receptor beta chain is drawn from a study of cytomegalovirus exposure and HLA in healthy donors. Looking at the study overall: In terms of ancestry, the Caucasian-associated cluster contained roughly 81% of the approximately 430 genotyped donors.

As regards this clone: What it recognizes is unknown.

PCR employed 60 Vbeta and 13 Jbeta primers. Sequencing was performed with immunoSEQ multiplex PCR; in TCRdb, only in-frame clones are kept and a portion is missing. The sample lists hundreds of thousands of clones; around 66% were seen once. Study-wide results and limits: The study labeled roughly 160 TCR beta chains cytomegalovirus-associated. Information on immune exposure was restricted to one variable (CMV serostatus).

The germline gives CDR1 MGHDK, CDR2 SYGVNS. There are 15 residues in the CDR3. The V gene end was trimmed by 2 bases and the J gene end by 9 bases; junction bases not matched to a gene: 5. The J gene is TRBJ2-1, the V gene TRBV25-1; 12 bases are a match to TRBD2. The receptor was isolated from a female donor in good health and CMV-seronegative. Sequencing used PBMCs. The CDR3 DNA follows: TGTGCCAGCAGTGAACCGGGACTAGCGGGTGGTGAGCAGTTCTTC. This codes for CASSEPGLAGGEQFF.